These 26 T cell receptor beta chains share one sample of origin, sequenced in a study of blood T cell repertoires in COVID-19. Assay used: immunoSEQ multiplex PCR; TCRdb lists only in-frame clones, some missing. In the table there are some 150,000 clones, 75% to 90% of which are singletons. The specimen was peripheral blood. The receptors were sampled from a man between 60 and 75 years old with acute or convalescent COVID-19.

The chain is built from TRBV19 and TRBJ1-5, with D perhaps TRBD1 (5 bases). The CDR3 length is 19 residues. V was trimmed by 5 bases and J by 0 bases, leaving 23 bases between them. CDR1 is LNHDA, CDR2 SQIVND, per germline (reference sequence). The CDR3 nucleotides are TGTGCCAGTAGTCCCCGGACGGACATATACCTATATAGCAATCAGCCCCAGCATTTT. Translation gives CASSPRTDIYLYSNQPQHF. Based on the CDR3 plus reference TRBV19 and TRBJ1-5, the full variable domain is DGGITQSPKYLFRKEGQNVTLSCEQNLNHDAMYWYRQDPGQGLRLIYYSQIVNDFQKGDIAEGYSVSREKKESFPLTVTSAQKNPTAFYLCASSPRTDIYLYSNQPQHFGDGTRLSIL.

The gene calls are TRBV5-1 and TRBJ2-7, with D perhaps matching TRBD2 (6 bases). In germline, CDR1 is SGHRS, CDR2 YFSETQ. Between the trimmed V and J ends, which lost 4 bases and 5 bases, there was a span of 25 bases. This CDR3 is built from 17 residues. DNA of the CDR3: TGCGCCAGCAGCCCGGGGTGGGGGTGGCAGCGGGCCCACGAGCAGTACTTC. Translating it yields CASSPGWGWQRAHEQYF.

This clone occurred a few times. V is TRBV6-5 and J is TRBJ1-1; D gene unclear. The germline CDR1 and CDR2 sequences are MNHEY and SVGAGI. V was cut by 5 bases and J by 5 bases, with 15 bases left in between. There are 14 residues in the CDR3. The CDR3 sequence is CASSRSGGYTEAFF. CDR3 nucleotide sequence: TGTGCCAGCAGTCGTTCAGGAGGGTATACTGAAGCTTTCTTT.

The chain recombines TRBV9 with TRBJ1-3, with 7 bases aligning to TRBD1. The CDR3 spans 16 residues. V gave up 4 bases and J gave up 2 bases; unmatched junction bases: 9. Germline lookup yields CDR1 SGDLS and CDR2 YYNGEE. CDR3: CASSLGTVLTGNTIYF. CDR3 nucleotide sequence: TGTGCCAGCAGCTTGGGGACAGTCTTAACTGGAAACACCATATATTTT.

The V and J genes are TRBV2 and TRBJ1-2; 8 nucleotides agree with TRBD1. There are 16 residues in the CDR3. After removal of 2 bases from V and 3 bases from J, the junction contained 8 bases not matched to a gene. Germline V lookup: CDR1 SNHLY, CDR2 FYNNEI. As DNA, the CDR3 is TGTGCCAGCAGTGAACAAAGGACAGGGATTTACTATGGCTACACCTTC. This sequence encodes CASSEQRTGIYYGYTF.

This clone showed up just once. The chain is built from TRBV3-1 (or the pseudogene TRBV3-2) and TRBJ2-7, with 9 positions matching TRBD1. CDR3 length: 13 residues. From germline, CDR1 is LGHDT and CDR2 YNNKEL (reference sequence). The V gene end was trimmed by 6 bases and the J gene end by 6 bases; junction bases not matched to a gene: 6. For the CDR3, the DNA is TGTGCCAGCAGGGCCGGGACAGGGTTCGAGCAGTACTTC. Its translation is CASRAGTGFEQYF.

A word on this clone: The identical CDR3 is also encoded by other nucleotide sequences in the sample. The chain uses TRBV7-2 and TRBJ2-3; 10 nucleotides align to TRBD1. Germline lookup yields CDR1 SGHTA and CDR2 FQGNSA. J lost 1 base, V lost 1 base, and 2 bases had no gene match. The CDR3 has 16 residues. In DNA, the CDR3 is TGTGCCAGCAGCTTAGGGGACAGGGGAGGCACAGATACGCAGTATTTT. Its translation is CASSLGDRGGTDTQYF.

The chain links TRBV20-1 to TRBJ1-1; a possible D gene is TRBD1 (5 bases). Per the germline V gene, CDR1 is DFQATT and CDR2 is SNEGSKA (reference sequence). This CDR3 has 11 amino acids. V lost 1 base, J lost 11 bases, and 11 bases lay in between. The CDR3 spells CSARVGGEAFF. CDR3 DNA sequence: TGCAGTGCTAGAGTTGGGGGGGAGGCTTTCTTT.

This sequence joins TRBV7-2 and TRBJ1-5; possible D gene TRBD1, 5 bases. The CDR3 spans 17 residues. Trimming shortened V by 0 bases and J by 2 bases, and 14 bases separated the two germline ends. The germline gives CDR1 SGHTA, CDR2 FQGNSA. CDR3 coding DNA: TGTGCCAGCAGCTTAGCGGTTTCAGGGAGGGGCAATCAGCCCCAGCATTTT. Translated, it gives CASSLAVSGRGNQPQHF.

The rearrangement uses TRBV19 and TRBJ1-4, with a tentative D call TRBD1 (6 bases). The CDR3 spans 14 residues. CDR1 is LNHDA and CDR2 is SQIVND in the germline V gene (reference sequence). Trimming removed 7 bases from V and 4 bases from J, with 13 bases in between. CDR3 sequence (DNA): TGTGCCAGTACCCCGACAGGATATAATGAAAAACTGTTTTTT. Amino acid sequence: CASTPTGYNEKLFF.

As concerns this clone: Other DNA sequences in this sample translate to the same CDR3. The CDR3 sequence is CASSLAGMNTEAFF. CDR3 coding DNA: TGCGCCAGCAGCTTGGCAGGGATGAACACTGAAGCTTTCTTT. The chain has TRBV5-1 and TRBJ1-1; tentative D call: TRBD1 (5 bases). Germline V lookup: CDR1 SGHRS, CDR2 YFSETQ. This CDR3 is 14 amino acids long. V shed 0 bases and J shed 0 bases, with 6 bases lying between them.

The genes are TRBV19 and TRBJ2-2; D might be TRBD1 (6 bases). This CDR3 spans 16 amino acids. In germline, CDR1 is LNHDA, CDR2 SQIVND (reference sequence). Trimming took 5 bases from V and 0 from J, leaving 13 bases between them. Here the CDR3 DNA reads TGTGCCAGTAGTCCTAGAGAGGGGGCGAACACCGGGGAGCTGTTTTTT. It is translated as CASSPREGANTGELFF. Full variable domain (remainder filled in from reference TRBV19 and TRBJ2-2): DGGITQSPKYLFRKEGQNVTLSCEQNLNHDAMYWYRQDPGQGLRLIYYSQIVNDFQKGDIAEGYSVSREKKESFPLTVTSAQKNPTAFYLCASSPREGANTGELFFGEGSRLTVL.

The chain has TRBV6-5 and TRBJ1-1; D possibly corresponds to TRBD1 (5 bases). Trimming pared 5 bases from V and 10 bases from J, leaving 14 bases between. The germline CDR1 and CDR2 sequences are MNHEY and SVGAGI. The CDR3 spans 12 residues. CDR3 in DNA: TGTGCCAGCAGTCCCCAGCAAAGGGGAGCTTTCTTT. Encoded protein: CASSPQQRGAFF.

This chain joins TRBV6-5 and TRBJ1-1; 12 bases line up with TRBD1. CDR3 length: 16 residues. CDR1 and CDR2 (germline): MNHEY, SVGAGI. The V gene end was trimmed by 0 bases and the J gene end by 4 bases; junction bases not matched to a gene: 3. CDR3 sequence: CASSYSGTGGFTEAFF. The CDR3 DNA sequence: TGTGCCAGCAGTTACTCCGGGACAGGGGGCTTCACTGAAGCTTTCTTT.

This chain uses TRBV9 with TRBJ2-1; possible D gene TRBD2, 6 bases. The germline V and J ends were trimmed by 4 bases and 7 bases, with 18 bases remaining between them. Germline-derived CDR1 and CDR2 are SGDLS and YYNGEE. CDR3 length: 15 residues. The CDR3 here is CASSPRQTSTNEQFF. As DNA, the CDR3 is TGTGCCAGCAGCCCTCGTCAGACTAGTACGAATGAGCAGTTCTTC.

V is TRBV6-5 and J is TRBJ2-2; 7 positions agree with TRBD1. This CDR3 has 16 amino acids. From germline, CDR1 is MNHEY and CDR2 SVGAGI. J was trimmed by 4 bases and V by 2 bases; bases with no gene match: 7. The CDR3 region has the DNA TGTGCCAGCAGTTACCCCCGGACAGGACGCACCGGGGAGCTGTTTTTT. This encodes CASSYPRTGRTGELFF.

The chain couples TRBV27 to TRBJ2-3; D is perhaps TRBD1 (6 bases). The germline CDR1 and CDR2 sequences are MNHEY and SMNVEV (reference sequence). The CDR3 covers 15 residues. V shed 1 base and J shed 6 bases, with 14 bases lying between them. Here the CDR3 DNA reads TGTGCCAGCAGTTTATGGGGACAAGGTATGGATACGCAGTATTTT. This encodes CASSLWGQGMDTQYF.

The CDR3 loop reads CASSQALSPLHF. The CDR3 DNA sequence: TGCGCCAGCAGCCAAGCTTTGTCTCCCCTCCACTTT. The chain recombines TRBV4-1 with TRBJ1-6; unclear D gene. The CDR3 is 12 residues long. From germline, CDR1 is MGHRA and CDR2 YSYEKL. V was shortened by 1 base and J by 13 bases, with 8 bases between the two germline ends.

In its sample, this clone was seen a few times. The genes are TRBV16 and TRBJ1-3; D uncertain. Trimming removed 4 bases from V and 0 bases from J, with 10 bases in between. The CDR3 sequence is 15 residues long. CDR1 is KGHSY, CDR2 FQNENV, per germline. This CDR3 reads CASSPYGDSGNTIYF. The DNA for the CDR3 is TGTGCCAGCAGCCCTTACGGAGACTCTGGAAACACCATATATTTT.

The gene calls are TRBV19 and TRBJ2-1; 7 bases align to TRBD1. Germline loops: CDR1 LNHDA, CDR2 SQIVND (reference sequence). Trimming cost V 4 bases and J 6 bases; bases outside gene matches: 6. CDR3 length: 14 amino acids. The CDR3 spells CASSRGGGRNEQFF. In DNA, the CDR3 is TGTGCCAGTAGTAGAGGGGGCGGTCGCAATGAGCAGTTCTTC.

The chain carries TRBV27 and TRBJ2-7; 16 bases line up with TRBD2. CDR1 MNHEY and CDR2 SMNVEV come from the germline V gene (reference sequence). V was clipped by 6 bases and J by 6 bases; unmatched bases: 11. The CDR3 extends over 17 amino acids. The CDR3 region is CASSLGLAGGSIGEQYF. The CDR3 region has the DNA TGTGCCAGCAGCCTGGGACTAGCGGGAGGGTCGATCGGCGAGCAGTACTTC.

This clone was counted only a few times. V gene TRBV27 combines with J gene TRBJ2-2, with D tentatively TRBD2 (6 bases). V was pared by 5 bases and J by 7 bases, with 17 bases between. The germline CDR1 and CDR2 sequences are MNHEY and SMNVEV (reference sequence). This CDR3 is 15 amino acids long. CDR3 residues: CASSPAGNPSGELFF. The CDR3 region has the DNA TGTGCCAGCAGTCCTGCGGGGAATCCCAGCGGGGAGCTGTTTTTT.

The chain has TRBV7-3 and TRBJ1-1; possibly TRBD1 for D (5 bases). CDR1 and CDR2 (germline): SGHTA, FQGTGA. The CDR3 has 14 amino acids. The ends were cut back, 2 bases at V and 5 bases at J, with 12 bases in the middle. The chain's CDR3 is CASSLFGGGTEAFF. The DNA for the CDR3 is TGTGCCAGCAGCTTATTTGGGGGAGGTACTGAAGCTTTCTTT.

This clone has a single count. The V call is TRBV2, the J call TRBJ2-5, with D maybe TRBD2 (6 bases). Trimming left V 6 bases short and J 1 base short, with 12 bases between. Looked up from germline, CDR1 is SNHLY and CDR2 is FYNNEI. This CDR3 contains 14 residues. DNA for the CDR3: TGTGCCAGCAGCGGACTACTTTCCCAAGAGACCCAGTACTTC. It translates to CASSGLLSQETQYF. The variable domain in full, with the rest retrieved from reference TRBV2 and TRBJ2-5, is EPEVTQTPSHQVTQMGQEVILRCVPISNHLYFYWYRQILGQKVEFLVSFYNNEISEKSEIFDDQFSVERPDGSNFTLKIRSTKLEDSAMYFCASSGLLSQETQYFGPGTRLLVL.

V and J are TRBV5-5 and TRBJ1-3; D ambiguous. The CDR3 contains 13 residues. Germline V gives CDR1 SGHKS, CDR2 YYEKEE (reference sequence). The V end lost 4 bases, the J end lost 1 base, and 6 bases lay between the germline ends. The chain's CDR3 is CASSRRSGNTIYF. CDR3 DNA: TGTGCCAGCAGCCGGAGGTCTGGAAACACCATATATTTT.

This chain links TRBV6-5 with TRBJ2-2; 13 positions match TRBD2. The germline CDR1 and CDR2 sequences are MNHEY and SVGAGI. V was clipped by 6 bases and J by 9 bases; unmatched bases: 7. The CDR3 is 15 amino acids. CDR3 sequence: CASSATSGGIWELFF. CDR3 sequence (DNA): TGTGCCAGCAGCGCGACTAGCGGGGGGATCTGGGAGCTGTTTTTT.